The 21 T cell receptor beta chains presented below share a single source sample, sequenced in a study of blood T cell repertoires in COVID-19 (dated by TCRdb to about 2020). Preparation of the library involved the immunoSEQ multiplex PCR assay. In TCRdb, the immuneACCESS table is reduced to in-frame sequences with V and J assigned. These tables do not hold every clone; where another copy was compared, an unresolved V gene accounts for under half, and the others remain unexplained. Within this sample are around 380,000 clones, with around 84% of them counted one time only. More than 0.85% of the sample rests with the top ten. The sequenced sample consisted of peripheral blood. The receptors were sampled from a human donor with acute or convalescent COVID-19. The donor label of this sample is uncertain.

This rearrangement joins TRBV7-2 to TRBJ2-7; 7 bases are shared with TRBD1. The junction had 3 bases not matched to a gene; V was cut back by 5 bases and J by 2 bases. The CDR3 extends over 13 amino acids. Germline V gives CDR1 SGHTA, CDR2 FQGNSA. The CDR3 protein is CASSRDSPYEQYF. The DNA of the CDR3 is TGTGCCAGCAGCCGGGACAGTCCCTACGAGCAGTACTTC.

The chain joins TRBV6-5 to TRBJ2-7, with D maybe TRBD2 (7 bases). The V gene lost 6 bases and the J gene lost 6 bases, with 21 bases spanning the gap. This CDR3 has 15 amino acids. From germline, CDR1 is MNHEY and CDR2 SVGAGI. The CDR3 protein is CASSAGGAGRVEQYF. For the CDR3, the DNA is TGTGCCAGCAGCGCTGGGGGGGCTGGAAGGGTCGAGCAGTACTTC.

The chain joins TRBV6-5 to TRBJ2-3, with D maybe TRBD2 (6 bases). V was shortened by 6 bases and J by 10 bases, with 23 bases between the two germline ends. Germline CDR1 MNHEY, CDR2 SVGAGI. This CDR3 has 15 residues. CDR3 in DNA: TGTGCCAGCAGGCCCGGGACTGCCGTCTCCGGCTCGCAGTATTTT. Translated: CASRPGTAVSGSQYF.

This clone was detected once. The chain joins TRBV9 to TRBJ2-4; D may be TRBD2 (5 bases). V was clipped by 0 bases and J by 8 bases, with 6 bases between them. The V gene's germline CDR1 is SGDLS and CDR2 YYNGEE. CDR3 size: 12 residues. Here the CDR3 DNA reads TGTGCCAGCAGCGTAGACGGGGACATTCAGTACTTC. Its protein is CASSVDGDIQYF.

The genes are TRBV6-1 and TRBJ1-5; D possibly corresponds to TRBD1 (6 bases). Germline values: CDR1 MNHNS, CDR2 SASEGT. With 4 bases removed from V and 0 bases from J, the gap between germline ends came to 13 bases. CDR3 length: 16 amino acids. As DNA, the CDR3 is TGTGCCAGCAGTGTCTGGGGGCGAAATAGCAATCAGCCCCAGCATTTT. This sequence encodes CASSVWGRNSNQPQHF.

This clone appeared a single time. The chain uses TRBV20-1 and TRBJ2-1; possible D gene TRBD2, 6 bases. The CDR3 spans 16 residues. Trimming removed 3 bases at V and 7 bases at J, with 22 bases between. Looked up from germline, CDR1 is DFQATT and CDR2 is SNEGSKA (reference sequence). The CDR3 sequence: CSASTAGYAGKNEQFF. The CDR3 DNA is TGCAGTGCTAGTACGGCGGGCTACGCGGGAAAGAATGAGCAGTTCTTC.

This chain links TRBV18 with TRBJ1-3; TRBD1 aligns across 7 bases. Germline lookup yields CDR1 KGHSH and CDR2 LQKENI. After removal of 2 bases from V and 0 bases from J, the junction contained 10 bases not matched to a gene. CDR3 length: 18 residues. CDR3 in amino acids: CASSPRSPGQSSGNTIYF. CDR3 nucleotide sequence: TGTGCCAGCTCACCAAGGAGTCCGGGACAGAGCTCTGGAAACACCATATATTTT.

This clone was detected a few times. This rearrangement joins TRBV19 to TRBJ1-4; weak D call: TRBD1 (5 bases). Trimming pared 4 bases from V and 8 bases from J, leaving 17 bases between. This CDR3 spans 15 amino acids. Germline V lookup: CDR1 LNHDA, CDR2 SQIVND (reference sequence). CDR3 bases: TGTGCCAGTAGTAATCTAGGGCTTTGGGGCGAAAAACTGTTTTTT. The encoded protein is CASSNLGLWGEKLFF.

This clone was detected only once. The V gene is TRBV3-1 (or the pseudogene TRBV3-2), the J gene TRBJ1-4, with a possible D match to TRBD1 (5 bases). With 4 bases removed from V and 3 bases from J, the gap between germline ends came to 12 bases. Looked up from germline, CDR1 is LGHDT and CDR2 is YNNKEL (reference sequence). This CDR3 contains 15 residues. The CDR3, as DNA: TGTGCCAGCAGCCTGTGGGGGGAAGCTAATGAAAAACTGTTTTTT. Residues: CASSLWGEANEKLFF.

This clone was counted a few times. The chain employs TRBV2 and TRBJ1-1; 7 bases match TRBD1. The ends lost 9 bases at V and 0 bases at J; junction bases unmatched: 7. The CDR3 contains 14 residues. Germline V gene data show CDR1 as SNHLY and CDR2 as FYNNEI. The CDR3 loop is CARTKTGLNTEAFF. CDR3 DNA sequence: TGTGCCAGGACTAAGACAGGGTTGAACACTGAAGCTTTCTTT.

The chain combines TRBV5-5 with TRBJ2-3; D is unresolved. V lost 0 bases and J lost 2, with 4 bases in between. This CDR3 is 13 amino acids long. Germline values: CDR1 SGHKS, CDR2 YYEKEE (reference sequence). The CDR3 coding sequence is TGTGCCAGCAGCTTGGAACTCACAGATACGCAGTATTTT. Amino acids: CASSLELTDTQYF. The complete variable domain, with remaining parts taken from reference TRBV5-5 and TRBJ2-3, reads DAGVTQSPTHLIKTRGQQVTLRCSPISGHKSVSWYQQVLGQGPQFIFQYYEKEERGRGNFPDRFSARQFPNYSSELNVNALLLGDSALYLCASSLELTDTQYFGPGTRLTVL.

The V and J genes are TRBV19 and TRBJ1-5; TRBD1 agrees at 8 bases. Losses at the gene ends were 7 bases for V and 3 bases for J; bases not matched to a gene: 5. The germline V gene has CDR1 LNHDA and CDR2 SQIVND (reference sequence). The CDR3 is made up of 14 amino acids. The CDR3 bases are TGTGCCAGTACCGGGACAGGCCTCAATCAGCCCCAGCATTTT. Protein sequence: CASTGTGLNQPQHF.

The chain uses TRBV18 and TRBJ2-2; 9 bases align to TRBD1. The ends lost 4 bases at V and 2 bases at J; junction bases unmatched: 5. CDR3 length: 16 amino acids. CDR1 is KGHSH and CDR2 is LQKENI in the germline V gene. DNA for the CDR3: TGTGCCAGCTCACTACAGGGGGCTTCAAACACCGGGGAGCTGTTTTTT. Translating gives CASSLQGASNTGELFF.

The chain links TRBV5-8 to TRBJ1-2; perhaps TRBD1 as D (5 bases). CDR1 and CDR2 (germline): SGHTS, YDEGEE. CDR3 length: 14 amino acids. Trimming took off 4 bases at V and 2 bases at J, with 12 bases between the two ends. CDR3 sequence reads: CASSKGLINYGYTF. The CDR3 DNA reads TGTGCCAGCAGCAAGGGACTAATAAACTATGGCTACACCTTC.

The gene calls are TRBV30 and TRBJ2-7; 8 bases line up with TRBD1. Germline values: CDR1 GTSNPN, CDR2 SVGIG (reference sequence). This CDR3 spans 13 amino acids. V shed 8 bases, J shed 3 bases, and the junction held 9 bases outside the gene matches. CDR3 coding DNA: TGTGCCGGATCCTCAGGGGGCTACTACGAGCAGTACTTC. Translation gives CAGSSGGYYEQYF.

The chain links TRBV5-4 to TRBJ2-5, with 9 bases that match TRBD2. The trim removed 0 bases at V and 5 bases at J, leaving 8 bases unmatched. The CDR3 runs 16 residues. CDR1 is SGHNT, CDR2 YYREEE, per germline (reference sequence). CDR3 loop: CASSLEGGGAGETQYF. The CDR3 nucleotides are TGTGCCAGCAGCTTGGAAGGCGGGGGGGCCGGGGAGACCCAGTACTTC.

The rearrangement links TRBV11-2 to TRBJ2-7; 10 bases line up with TRBD1. Trimming at V came to 0 bases and at J to 5 bases, leaving 4 bases not matched to a gene. The CDR3 totals 15 residues. In germline, CDR1 is SGHAT, CDR2 FQNNGV. CDR3 protein: CASSLDGTGVDEQYF. Here the CDR3 DNA reads TGTGCCAGCAGCTTAGATGGGACAGGGGTCGACGAGCAGTACTTC. The full variable domain, with the rest looked up from reference TRBV11-2 and TRBJ2-7, is EAGVAQSPRYKIIEKRQSVAFWCNPISGHATLYWYQQILGQGPKLLIQFQNNGVVDDSQLPKDRFSAERLKGVDSTLKIQPAKLEDSAVYLCASSLDGTGVDEQYFGPGTRLTVT.

This chain connects TRBV3-1 (or the pseudogene TRBV3-2) to TRBJ1-1; D is uncertain. Germline lookup yields CDR1 LGHDT and CDR2 YNNKEL (reference sequence). The ends were cut back, 4 bases at V and 8 bases at J, with 14 bases in the middle. The CDR3 is 13 amino acids. The CDR3 sequence is CASSLGQAWEAFF. CDR3 DNA sequence: TGTGCCAGCAGCCTTGGGCAGGCATGGGAAGCTTTCTTT.

The chain combines TRBV2 with TRBJ1-1, with D hard to call. The CDR3 contains 13 residues. Germline V gives CDR1 SNHLY, CDR2 FYNNEI. V shed 6 bases and J shed 1 base, with 9 bases lying between them. DNA for the CDR3: TGTGCCAGCAGCAGAACACAGAACACTGAAGCTTTCTTT. It is translated as CASSRTQNTEAFF.

This clone has at least ten counts. V and J are TRBV11-1 and TRBJ2-7; 9 bases are a match to TRBD1. Trimming at V came to 6 bases and at J to 5 bases, leaving 8 bases not matched to a gene. This CDR3 has 14 residues. Germline values: CDR1 SGHAT, CDR2 FQDESV (reference sequence). CDR3: CASSSDRGSDEQYF. DNA of the CDR3: TGTGCCAGCAGTTCGGACAGGGGTTCCGACGAGCAGTACTTC.

This rearrangement joins TRBV6-5 to TRBJ2-2; TRBD2 might be the D (5 bases). The CDR3 is 14 amino acids. The V end lost 8 bases, the J end lost 0 bases, and 10 bases lay between the germline ends. Germline CDR1 and CDR2: MNHEY and SVGAGI. The CDR3 loop reads CASRRQTNTGELFF. The CDR3 DNA follows: TGTGCCAGCCGGAGGCAGACGAACACCGGGGAGCTGTTTTTT.